One sample yielded the 19 T cell receptor beta chains listed below, sequenced in a study of T cell responses to AZD1222 COVID-19 vaccine. TCRdb's table, derived via immunoSEQ multiplex PCR, lists solely in-frame clones and lacks some. The table shows about 120,000 clones, with about nine tenths occurring only once. Sample: peripheral blood, taken 28 days after the second dose of the MenACWY control vaccine. These receptor sequences come from an adult who received the MenACWY meningococcal vaccine as a control.

The chain recombines TRBV7-9 with TRBJ2-7; 9 nucleotides line up with TRBD2. V trimming: 5 bases; J trimming: 2 bases; junction bases outside the gene matches: 1. The CDR3 runs to 13 residues. The V gene's germline CDR1 is SEHNR and CDR2 FQNEAQ (reference sequence). This CDR3 reads CASSASGTYEQYF. The CDR3 DNA is TGTGCCAGCAGCGCTAGCGGGACCTACGAGCAGTACTTC. Together with reference TRBV7-9 and TRBJ2-7, the CDR3 gives the full variable domain: DTGVSQNPRHKITKRGQNVTFRCDPISEHNRLYWYRQTLGQGPEFLTYFQNEAQLEKSRLLSDRFSAERPKGSFSTLEIQRTEQGDSAMYLCASSASGTYEQYFGPGTRLTVT.

The genes are TRBV19 and TRBJ1-3; D remains unclear. Trimming pared 3 bases from V and 0 bases from J, leaving 12 bases between. CDR1 and CDR2 (germline): LNHDA, SQIVND (reference sequence). This CDR3 comprises 16 residues. CDR3 coding DNA: TGTGCCAGTAGTATCTGGGCAGGAACCTCTGGAAACACCATATATTTT. Translated: CASSIWAGTSGNTIYF.

This CDR3 is CASSSRGFGTDTQYF. In DNA form, the CDR3 reads TGCGCCAGCAGCTCTAGGGGGTTCGGCACAGATACGCAGTATTTT. The chain carries TRBV5-1 and TRBJ2-3; D is perhaps TRBD1 (6 bases). Deletions cut 3 bases from V and 1 base from J, with 12 bases between. CDR1 and CDR2 from the germline V gene are SGHRS and YFSETQ. The CDR3 has 15 residues.

This chain joins TRBV5-3 and TRBJ1-5, with 9 bases identical to TRBD1. TRBV5-3 belongs to the ORF category, with a function that is uncertain. CDR3 length: 18 residues. The V and J ends lost 0 bases and 1 base, in that order; junction bases with no gene match: 8. In DNA form, the CDR3 reads TGTGCCAGAAGCTTGGGGACAGGGGTGAATCGGAGCAATCAGCCCCAGCATTTT. Translated, it gives CARSLGTGVNRSNQPQHF.

V usage is TRBV7-2 and J usage is TRBJ1-5; D not resolved. This CDR3 has 16 amino acids. V was clipped by 0 bases and J by 4 bases, with 13 bases between them. Germline CDR1 and CDR2: SGHTA and FQGNSA. The CDR3 bases are TGTGCCAGCAGCTTAGCGCGGGCAGCTTTTAATCAGCCCCAGCATTTT. Translated: CASSLARAAFNQPQHF.

The chain has TRBV11-2 and TRBJ2-7; tentative D call: TRBD1 (6 bases). V lost 5 bases, J lost 4 bases, and 15 bases lay in between. From germline, CDR1 is SGHAT and CDR2 FQNNGV. The CDR3 totals 14 residues. CDR3: CASSKDSLRYEQYF. The DNA of the CDR3 is TGTGCCAGCAGCAAGGACAGCTTAAGATACGAGCAGTACTTC.

J is TRBJ2-1 and V is TRBV19, with 12 bases that match TRBD2. The germline V gene encodes CDR1 LNHDA and CDR2 SQIVND (reference sequence). The CDR3 length is 19 residues. V lost 4 bases to trimming and J lost 1 base; unmatched junction nucleotides: 11. DNA of the CDR3: TGTGCCAGTAGTAAAGACGGACTAGCGGGAAGTGGTTCCTACAATGAGCAGTTCTTC. This encodes CASSKDGLAGSGSYNEQFF.

V gene TRBV7-8 combines with J gene TRBJ1-1, with D possibly being TRBD1 (6 bases). The CDR3 spans 19 residues. The V gene lost 5 bases and the J gene lost 0 bases, with 25 bases spanning the gap. Germline V gene data show CDR1 as SGHVS and CDR2 as FQNEAQ. CDR3 in DNA: TGTGCCAGCAGCGCCACCCTCCGAGGAGGGGGGGGTTTGAACACTGAAGCTTTCTTT. It specifies CASSATLRGGGGLNTEAFF.

This clone was observed a single time. The V gene is TRBV15, the J gene TRBJ2-6; D is undetermined. Trimming shortened V by 9 bases and J by 0 bases, and 9 bases separated the two germline ends. CDR1 and CDR2 (germline): LNHNV, YYDKDF (reference sequence). The CDR3 loop spans 14 amino acids. The CDR3 DNA sequence: TGTGCCACTCGGTCGGGCTCTGGGGCCAACGTCCTGACTTTC. Its protein product is CATRSGSGANVLTF.

The chain employs TRBV9 and TRBJ2-6; TRBD1 or TRBD2 may be the D gene (5 bases each). From germline, CDR1 is SGDLS and CDR2 YYNGEE. V was shortened by 0 bases and J by 2 bases, with 9 bases between the two germline ends. CDR3 length: 16 residues. The CDR3 DNA follows: TGTGCCAGCAGCGTAGCTGTGGGGGCTGGGGCCAACGTCCTGACTTTC. It is translated as CASSVAVGAGANVLTF. Variable domain in full (rest from reference TRBV9 and TRBJ2-6): DSGVTQTPKHLITATGQRVTLRCSPRSGDLSVYWYQQSLDQGLQFLIQYYNGEERAKGNILERFSAQQFPDLHSELNLSSLELGDSALYFCASSVAVGAGANVLTFGAGSRLTVL.

The genes are TRBV4-2 and TRBJ1-6; D unclear. Trimming pared 0 bases from V and 0 bases from J, leaving 9 bases between. The germline gives CDR1 LGHNA, CDR2 YNFKEQ. There are 17 residues in the CDR3. CDR3 sequence (DNA): TGTGCCAGCAGCCAAGATCTAGGGTCCTCCTATAATTCACCCCTCCACTTT. Translating gives CASSQDLGSSYNSPLHF.

The CDR3 nucleotides are TGTGCCAGCAGCTTGGACCGCGGACAACCCGGGGGTGAAAAACTGTTTTTT. As protein: CASSLDRGQPGGEKLFF. The rearrangement links TRBV7-8 to TRBJ1-4; D may be TRBD1 (5 bases). Deletions cut 3 bases from V and 7 bases from J, with 21 bases between. Looked up from germline, CDR1 is SGHVS and CDR2 is FQNEAQ. The CDR3 covers 17 residues.

This clone was seen only a few times. The chain carries TRBV19 and TRBJ1-4, with D hard to call. Trimming pared 5 bases from V and 8 bases from J, leaving 18 bases between. This CDR3 has 15 amino acids. Germline CDR1 and CDR2: LNHDA and SQIVND (reference sequence). The CDR3 DNA follows: TGTGCCAGTAGTCCCTGGGAGCACTCCGAGGAAAAACTGTTTTTT. Translated: CASSPWEHSEEKLFF. The full variable domain, with the rest looked up from reference TRBV19 and TRBJ1-4, is DGGITQSPKYLFRKEGQNVTLSCEQNLNHDAMYWYRQDPGQGLRLIYYSQIVNDFQKGDIAEGYSVSREKKESFPLTVTSAQKNPTAFYLCASSPWEHSEEKLFFGSGTQLSVL.

A single count supports this clone. DNA of the CDR3: TGTGCCAGCAGTTGGCTCAATCAGCCCCAGCATTTT. Amino acids: CASSWLNQPQHF. The chain joins TRBV28 to TRBJ1-5; no clear D. Trimming shortened V by 4 bases and J by 3 bases, and 4 bases separated the two germline ends. This CDR3 contains 12 residues. Germline V lookup: CDR1 MDHEN, CDR2 SYDVKM.

This chain uses TRBV10-1 with TRBJ1-4; D is ambiguous. CDR1 and CDR2 (germline): WNHNN, SYGVQD (reference sequence). V lost 3 bases and J 6 bases, leaving 2 bases between the germline ends. The CDR3 is 11 residues long. CDR3 region: CASSDHEKLFF. DNA of the CDR3: TGCGCCAGCAGTGATCATGAAAAACTGTTTTTT.

This chain links TRBV7-2 with TRBJ1-2, with D possibly TRBD1 on 5 matching bases. The CDR3 totals 15 residues. The ends were cut back, 1 base at V and 2 bases at J, with 11 bases in the middle. Germline V gene sequence: CDR1 SGHTA, CDR2 FQGNSA. The CDR3 region has the DNA TGTGCCAGCAGCTTAGATTACAGGAGGAACTATGGCTACACCTTC. Its protein product is CASSLDYRRNYGYTF. Drawing the rest from reference TRBV7-2 and TRBJ1-2, the complete variable domain is GAGVSQSPSNKVTEKGKDVELRCDPISGHTALYWYRQSLGQGLEFLIYFQGNSAPDKSGLPSDRFSAERTGGSVSTLTIQRTQQEDSAVYLCASSLDYRRNYGYTFGSGTRLTVV.

The chain employs TRBV2 and TRBJ1-4, with D possibly matching TRBD1 (6 bases). Germline values: CDR1 SNHLY, CDR2 FYNNEI. V dropped 3 bases and J dropped 2 bases, with 7 bases sitting between them. This CDR3 has 14 amino acids. CDR3 amino acids: CASSEQGTNEKLFF. The CDR3 region has the DNA TGTGCCAGCAGTGAGCAGGGGACTAATGAAAAACTGTTTTTT.

The V gene is TRBV4-3, the J gene TRBJ2-1, with 12 bases matching TRBD2. Unmatched junction bases numbered 2, after V lost 1 base and J lost 4 bases. CDR3 length equals 16 residues. The germline V gene has CDR1 LGHNA and CDR2 YSLEER. This chain's CDR3 is CASSQGLAGEYNEQFF. DNA of the CDR3: TGCGCCAGCAGCCAAGGACTAGCGGGGGAATACAATGAGCAGTTCTTC.

This chain uses TRBV5-1 with TRBJ1-1; no clear D gene. V gave up 0 bases and J gave up 2 bases, with 8 bases separating them. The CDR3 loop spans 14 amino acids. Germline V CDR1 and CDR2: SGHRS, YFSETQ. CDR3 DNA sequence: TGCGCCAGCAGCTTGGCCCCAGTAAACACTGAAGCTTTCTTT. Translated: CASSLAPVNTEAFF. The complete variable domain, with remaining parts taken from reference TRBV5-1 and TRBJ1-1, reads KAGVTQTPRYLIKTRGQQVTLSCSPISGHRSVSWYQQTPGQGLQFLFEYFSETQRNKGNFPGRFSGRQFSNSRSEMNVSTLELGDSALYLCASSLAPVNTEAFFGQGTRLTVV.